The T cell receptor beta chain described here comes from a study of cytomegalovirus exposure and HLA in healthy donors. Background on the study: Within the Caucasian-associated ancestry cluster were roughly 81% of the roughly 380 genotyped donors.

V lost 5 bases, J lost 0 bases, and 9 bases lay in between. Germline values: CDR1 SGHRS, CDR2 YFSETQ. The CDR3 consists of 13 residues. Every donor was a healthy person donating bone marrow. Points on this clone: Its antigen is undetermined.

Study-wide findings and caveats: The number of N-insertions in an Asian-associated ancestry cluster was reportedly below the roughly 660-donor mean in a later analysis. Several of the most significant clusters appeared, in a later analysis, to be linked to common viral pathogens.

In the PCR, 60 Vbeta and 13 Jbeta primers were used. Some clones are missing from TCRdb's copy, which holds only in-frame ones; the method was immunoSEQ multiplex PCR. The data show 140,000 to 150,000 clones, with 82% seen just once and nearly 3.5% held by the top ten. The receptor was derived from a male donor in good health and CMV-seronegative. What was sequenced was PBMCs. The rearrangement joins TRBV5-1 to TRBJ2-7; D might be TRBD1 (6 bases). The CDR3 nucleotides are TGCGCCAGCAGACGGACAGACTCCTACGAGCAGTACTTC. Translation gives CASRRTDSYEQYF.